Following are 7 T cell receptor beta chains from one sample sequenced in a study of cytomegalovirus exposure and HLA in healthy donors. The PCR had 60 Vbeta and 13 Jbeta primers. Assay: immunoSEQ multiplex PCR; the TCRdb copy retains only in-frame clones and omits some. The table includes more than 250,000 clones, approximately 90% detected once. Sequencing input: PBMCs. These receptors came from a woman aged 18-29 years in good health and CMV-seronegative.

The genes are TRBV7-2 and TRBJ2-7; 9 bases fit TRBD2. Germline V lookup: CDR1 SGHTA, CDR2 FQGNSA. The CDR3 length is 15 residues. V shed 1 base and J 7 bases; nucleotides not matched to a gene: 8. This chain's CDR3 is CASSLGASGAGEQYF. CDR3 nucleotides: TGTGCCAGCAGCTTAGGGGCTAGCGGGGCAGGGGAGCAGTACTTC. The full variable domain, completed using reference TRBV7-2 and TRBJ2-7, is GAGVSQSPSNKVTEKGKDVELRCDPISGHTALYWYRQSLGQGLEFLIYFQGNSAPDKSGLPSDRFSAERTGGSVSTLTIQRTQQEDSAVYLCASSLGASGAGEQYFGPGTRLTVT.

The CDR3 sequence: CAGGTNFNTEAFF. CDR3 coding DNA: TGTGCCGGAGGGACCAACTTTAACACTGAAGCTTTCTTT. The genes are TRBV6-1 and TRBJ1-1; D perhaps matches TRBD1 (5 bases). The V and J ends lost 11 bases and 2 bases respectively, with 15 bases between them. CDR1 and CDR2 (germline): MNHNS, SASEGT. This CDR3 is 13 amino acids long.

This clone was found a few times. The J gene is TRBJ2-1, the V gene TRBV11-3, with unresolved D. Deletions cut 4 bases from V and 5 bases from J, with 3 bases between. The CDR3 length is 11 residues. Germline CDR1 and CDR2: SGHNT and YENEEA. CDR3 in DNA: TGTGCCAGCAGCTCAAACAATGAGCAGTTCTTC. Protein product: CASSSNNEQFF.

The genes are TRBV5-3 and TRBJ2-7; perhaps TRBD1 as D (6 bases). TRBV5-3 is classed as an ORF, of uncertain function. The V end lost 1 base, the J end lost 5 bases, and 16 bases lay between the germline ends. The CDR3 covers 15 residues. The CDR3 region is CARSLRFSQGNEQYF. CDR3 DNA: TGTGCCAGAAGCTTGCGGTTCTCACAGGGTAACGAGCAGTACTTC.

This clone has just one count. This sequence joins TRBV10-3 and TRBJ1-2, with D perhaps matching TRBD1 (5 bases). CDR3 length equals 13 residues. With 6 bases removed from V and 5 bases from J, the gap between germline ends came to 13 bases. CDR1 is ENHRY, CDR2 SYGVKD, per germline. The CDR3, as DNA: TGTGCCATCAGAAATGACAGCCTATATGGCTACACCTTC. Its protein product is CAIRNDSLYGYTF.

V is TRBV6-1 and J is TRBJ1-1; TRBD1 aligns across 7 bases. Trimming cost V 0 bases and J 1 base; bases outside gene matches: 5. Looked up from germline, CDR1 is MNHNS and CDR2 is SASEGT. This CDR3 is 16 amino acids long. CDR3 residues: CASSEAQGVPNTEAFF. CDR3 nucleotide sequence: TGTGCCAGCAGTGAAGCGCAGGGGGTCCCGAACACTGAAGCTTTCTTT.

The gene calls are TRBV10-3 and TRBJ2-5; 7 nucleotides align to TRBD1. The CDR3 is made up of 13 amino acids. Unmatched junction bases numbered 6, after V lost 9 bases and J lost 2 bases. CDR1 and CDR2 (germline): ENHRY, SYGVKD. The CDR3 sequence is CAISPGQQETQYF. CDR3 bases: TGTGCCATTAGCCCGGGACAGCAAGAGACCCAGTACTTC.